Presented here are 19 T cell receptor beta chains from one specimen sequenced in a study of OX40 agonist ivuxolimab in advanced cancers. Sequencing was performed with immunoSEQ multiplex PCR; in TCRdb, only in-frame clones are kept and a portion is missing. This sample has tens of thousands of clones, with approximately 90% found just once. This specimen consisted of CD4+ or CD8+ T cells sorted from blood, obtained in a trial of the OX40 agonist ivuxolimab. The receptors stem from an adult with an advanced solid tumor such as melanoma, head and neck, liver or kidney cancer.

The gene calls are TRBV25-1 and TRBJ1-1, with D hard to call. Per germline, CDR1 MGHDK and CDR2 SYGVNS. The CDR3 consists of 11 residues. V lost 9 bases and J 8 bases, leaving 13 bases between the germline ends. The CDR3: CASVSPSEAFF. CDR3 DNA: TGTGCCAGTGTCTCGCCGTCGGAAGCTTTCTTT.

The chain links TRBV19 to TRBJ2-7; D may be TRBD1 (7 bases). Germline CDR1 and CDR2: LNHDA and SQIVND (reference sequence). The CDR3 loop spans 15 amino acids. V shed 0 bases and J shed 2 bases, with 11 bases lying between them. Here the CDR3 DNA reads TGTGCCAGTAGTATAGATAGCGGACAGGCCTACGAGCAGTACTTC. It translates to CASSIDSGQAYEQYF. Full variable domain (outside the CDR3, taken from reference TRBV19 and TRBJ2-7): DGGITQSPKYLFRKEGQNVTLSCEQNLNHDAMYWYRQDPGQGLRLIYYSQIVNDFQKGDIAEGYSVSREKKESFPLTVTSAQKNPTAFYLCASSIDSGQAYEQYFGPGTRLTVT.

The rearrangement joins TRBV4-2 to TRBJ2-1; the D gene is possibly TRBD2 (5 bases). V shed 5 bases and J shed 0 bases, with 14 bases lying between them. Germline CDR1 LGHNA, CDR2 YNFKEQ. The length of the CDR3 is 16 residues. The DNA for the CDR3 is TGTGCCAGCAGCTCCTTCTTAGCGAGCTCCTACAATGAGCAGTTCTTC. Its translation: CASSSFLASSYNEQFF.

The chain links TRBV30 to TRBJ2-1, with D hard to call. The CDR3 spans 12 residues. The V end was cut by 4 bases, the J end by 10 bases, with 14 bases between. Germline V CDR1 and CDR2: GTSNPN, SVGIG (reference sequence). CDR3 loop: CAWNGPREEQFF. CDR3 sequence (DNA): TGTGCCTGGAATGGGCCTCGAGAGGAGCAGTTCTTC.

The chain couples TRBV5-1 to TRBJ1-1; D might be TRBD1 (5 bases). Germline CDR1 SGHRS, CDR2 YFSETQ. Trimming stripped 4 bases from V and 6 bases from J, with 16 bases between. The CDR3 runs 14 residues. The CDR3 DNA follows: TGCGCCAGCAGCCCAGCAGGGAACGTGGCTGAAGCTTTCTTT. Protein: CASSPAGNVAEAFF.

The V call is TRBV6-6, the J call TRBJ1-1; 8 nucleotides match TRBD1. V lost 2 bases, J lost 4 bases, and 0 bases stayed unmatched. Looked up from germline, CDR1 is MNHNY and CDR2 is SVGAGI (reference sequence). The CDR3 is made up of 13 amino acids. The CDR3 here is CASSYTGGTEAFF. CDR3 DNA sequence: TGTGCCAGCAGTTACACAGGGGGCACTGAAGCTTTCTTT.

This chain joins TRBV5-1 and TRBJ2-7, with TRBD1 identical over 9 bases. Germline V gene lookup returns CDR1 SGHRS and CDR2 YFSETQ. V shed 4 bases and J 1 base; nucleotides not matched to a gene: 3. The CDR3 is 14 residues long. This chain's CDR3 is CASSADRGSYEQYF. CDR3 nucleotides: TGCGCCAGCAGCGCGGACAGGGGATCCTACGAGCAGTACTTC.

This sequence joins TRBV4-1 and TRBJ1-1; D is ambiguous. This CDR3 region has 13 residues. V was clipped by 4 bases and J by 4 bases, with 10 bases between them. Germline CDR1 reads MGHRA; CDR2 reads YSYEKL. CDR3 in amino acids: CASSLLDGTEAFF. The CDR3 coding sequence is TGCGCCAGCAGCCTACTGGACGGCACTGAAGCTTTCTTT.

The V call is TRBV5-6, the J call TRBJ2-7; D remains ambiguous. This CDR3 has 11 residues. Germline-derived CDR1 and CDR2 are SGHDT and YYEEEE. With 4 bases removed from V and 0 bases from J, the gap between germline ends came to 2 bases. CDR3 in amino acids: CASSDSYEQYF. The CDR3 DNA follows: TGTGCCAGCAGCGACTCCTACGAGCAGTACTTC.

J is TRBJ2-7 and V is TRBV19; TRBD1 agrees at 9 bases. With V trimmed by 1 base and J by 2 bases, 0 bases remained unmatched. CDR1 is LNHDA and CDR2 is SQIVND in the germline V gene (reference sequence). The CDR3 has 14 amino acids. The CDR3 here is CASSIGTGAYEQYF. The CDR3 DNA reads as TGTGCCAGTAGTATAGGGACAGGGGCCTACGAGCAGTACTTC. The whole variable domain, filled in from reference TRBV19 and TRBJ2-7, reads DGGITQSPKYLFRKEGQNVTLSCEQNLNHDAMYWYRQDPGQGLRLIYYSQIVNDFQKGDIAEGYSVSREKKESFPLTVTSAQKNPTAFYLCASSIGTGAYEQYFGPGTRLTVT.

This chain links TRBV7-9 with TRBJ1-2, with 7 bases that match TRBD1. V shed 3 bases and J 10 bases; nucleotides not matched to a gene: 11. This CDR3 has 14 residues. In germline, CDR1 is SEHNR, CDR2 FQNEAQ (reference sequence). Here the CDR3 reads CASSFEYSQGHYTF. DNA of the CDR3: TGTGCCAGCAGCTTCGAATATTCACAGGGGCACTACACCTTC. The full variable domain, rest sourced from reference TRBV7-9 and TRBJ1-2, is DTGVSQNPRHKITKRGQNVTFRCDPISEHNRLYWYRQTLGQGPEFLTYFQNEAQLEKSRLLSDRFSAERPKGSFSTLEIQRTEQGDSAMYLCASSFEYSQGHYTFGSGTRLTVV.

This sequence joins TRBV5-6 and TRBJ1-5; TRBD1 is a possible D gene (5 bases). Germline CDR1 reads SGHDT; CDR2 reads YYEEEE. The CDR3 is 16 residues long. With 2 bases removed from V and 0 bases from J, the gap between germline ends came to 12 bases. The CDR3 coding sequence is TGTGCCAGCAGCTTAGGTGGGGGAGATAGCAATCAGCCCCAGCATTTT. It is translated as CASSLGGGDSNQPQHF. The whole variable domain, remainder taken from reference TRBV5-6 and TRBJ1-5, is DAGVTQSPTHLIKTRGQQVTLRCSPKSGHDTVSWYQQALGQGPQFIFQYYEEEERQRGNFPDRFSGHQFPNYSSELNVNALLLGDSALYLCASSLGGGDSNQPQHFGDGTRLSIL.

The gene calls are TRBV2 and TRBJ2-2; TRBD1 matches at 9 bases. This CDR3 has 16 amino acids. V lost 5 bases and J lost 5; bases outside the gene matches: 9. Germline V gives CDR1 SNHLY, CDR2 FYNNEI. The CDR3 sequence is CASSSSTGGATGELFF. The CDR3 DNA reads as TGTGCCAGCAGTTCGTCAACAGGGGGCGCAACCGGGGAGCTGTTTTTT.

The chain couples TRBV10-3 to TRBJ2-7; TRBD2 agrees at 10 bases. Germline trimming cut 3 bases from V and 4 bases from J; bases unmatched to any gene: 6. The CDR3 has 15 residues. CDR1 is ENHRY and CDR2 is SYGVKD in the germline V gene. CDR3 nucleotides: TGTGCCATCAGTGAAGGAGCGGGAGGGCCATACGAGCAGTACTTC. Protein product: CAISEGAGGPYEQYF.

The V and J genes are TRBV11-2 and TRBJ1-2; 7 positions match TRBD1. The CDR3 totals 14 residues. Germline-derived CDR1 and CDR2 are SGHAT and FQNNGV. J was trimmed by 4 bases and V by 6 bases; bases with no gene match: 8. The CDR3, as DNA: TGTGCCAGCAGGAGCGGGACAGACCCCTATGGCTACACCTTC. It codes for CASRSGTDPYGYTF.

This clone was recorded only once. Mismatch with germline at one junction end may stem from a read error. This chain connects TRBV27 to TRBJ2-7; 8 bases are shared with TRBD1. The CDR3 is 13 amino acids. Per the germline V gene, CDR1 is MNHEY and CDR2 is SMNVEV (reference sequence). The CDR3 DNA reads TGTGCCAGCAGTTTATCCTCGACAGGGGAGCGAAACTTC. This translates into CASSLSSTGERNF.

J is TRBJ2-1 and V is TRBV16, with TRBD1 matching 9 bases. The CDR3 loop spans 15 amino acids. Germline V gives CDR1 KGHSY, CDR2 FQNENV. Germline trimming cut 4 bases from V and 1 base from J; bases unmatched to any gene: 2. For the CDR3, the DNA is TGTGCCAGCAGCCCAGGGACAGGGTCCTACAATGAGCAGTTCTTC. This encodes CASSPGTGSYNEQFF. Based on the CDR3 plus reference TRBV16 and TRBJ2-1, the full variable domain is GEEVAQTPKHLVRGEGQKAKLYCAPIKGHSYVFWYQQVLKNEFKFLISFQNENVFDETGMPKERFSAKCLPNSPCSLEIQATKLEDSAVYFCASSPGTGSYNEQFFGPGTRLTVL.

This chain connects TRBV6-5 to TRBJ1-2; the match to TRBD1 covers 8 bases. The germline gives CDR1 MNHEY, CDR2 SVGAGI. The trim removed 6 bases at V and 0 bases at J, leaving 3 bases unmatched. The CDR3 length is 14 residues. CDR3 sequence reads: CASSRTGSNYGYTF. In DNA, the CDR3 is TGTGCCAGCAGCCGGACAGGGTCTAACTATGGCTACACCTTC.

This chain uses TRBV5-6 with TRBJ2-7, with D uncertain. The germline V gene has CDR1 SGHDT and CDR2 YYEEEE. The V end lost 4 bases, the J end lost 0 bases, and 5 bases lay between the germline ends. This CDR3 has 12 residues. The CDR3 DNA sequence: TGTGCCAGCAGCGTCCGCTCCTACGAGCAGTACTTC. It yields the protein CASSVRSYEQYF. The complete variable domain, with remaining parts taken from reference TRBV5-6 and TRBJ2-7, reads DAGVTQSPTHLIKTRGQQVTLRCSPKSGHDTVSWYQQALGQGPQFIFQYYEEEERQRGNFPDRFSGHQFPNYSSELNVNALLLGDSALYLCASSVRSYEQYFGPGTRLTVT.